This T cell receptor (beta chain) comes out of a study of CD8 T cells in ankylosing spondylitis. V dropped 8 bases and J dropped 8; count of bases not matched to a gene: 8. The CDR3 is made up of 14 amino acids. Points on this clonotype: A much larger clone sits a single nucleotide away, making a read error possible.

TCRdb independently ran MiXCR on the 5' RACE reads; one entry per CDR3 protein. The sample has 290,000 or so distinct CDR3 sequences, about 20% seen once; the top ten hold roughly 3.6%. The chain joins TRBV12-3 or TRBV12-4 to TRBJ2-1; 11 bases line up with TRBD2. Sequenced input: blood, either unsorted or a sorted T cell fraction (not recorded which). This sequence originates from a female donor with ankylosing spondylitis or in good health (not recorded which). Here the CDR3 DNA reads TGTGCCAGCCGAACTAGCGGGAGCAGCGATGAGCAGTTCTTC. Its protein is CASRTSGSSDEQFF.